Detailed here is one TCR beta chain. Its target is not known. Each patient relapsed following autologous stem cell transplantation, and prior brentuximab vedotin exposure differed. The authors purified CD4+ T cells from thawed PBMCs by magnetic negative selection. The best responses consisted of complete response, partial response or progressive disease. These data belong to a study of PD-1 blockade in classical Hodgkin lymphoma. Measured with immunoSEQ multiplex PCR; TCRdb has only the in-frame clones, and not every one. The sample contains 30,000 to 40,000 clones, 90% of which appear only once. Study conclusions and caveats: Patients with a complete response exhibited baseline diversity comparable to newly diagnosed patients. By C4D1, CD4+ diversity increased significantly, especially in complete responders.

Trimming removed 5 bases from V and 7 bases from J, with 9 bases in between. Germline V gene lookup returns CDR1 SGHTA and CDR2 FQGNSA. This CDR3 has 12 amino acids. The chain is built from TRBV7-2 and TRBJ2-1; unclear D gene. Sequencing was performed on CD4+ T cells from blood, taken at baseline. The receptor comes from a human donor with classical Hodgkin lymphoma. CDR3 DNA: TGTGCCAGCAGCCCTTTACGGAATGAGCAGTTCTTC. Protein product: CASSPLRNEQFF.